This T cell receptor (beta chain) appears in the sequencing data of a study of blood T cell repertoires in COVID-19. Overall study: COVID-19 samples from acute and convalescent phases originated in the United States, Italy and Spain. Sources were T cells, B-cell-depleted T cells, or PBMCs; the material itself was cDNA or gDNA.

CDR1 and CDR2 (germline): MNHEY, SVGAGI. Losses at the gene ends were 4 bases for V and 2 bases for J; bases not matched to a gene: 3. The CDR3 is made up of 14 amino acids. Original processing methods: Cell counts per sample came from amplifying reference gene primers. Some clones are missing from TCRdb's copy, which holds only in-frame ones; the method was immunoSEQ multiplex PCR. The DNA was the basis for D and trimming; V, J and clone size are from that table. The sample contains 100,000 to 120,000 clones, 55% to 75% of which appear only once. The chain is built from TRBV6-5 and TRBJ2-3; the match to TRBD2 covers 7 bases. The sequence was collected from a woman aged 40 to 50 with acute or convalescent COVID-19. Sequenced: peripheral blood. The CDR3 is CASSFAGDTDTQYF. The CDR3 DNA sequence: TGTGCCAGCAGTTTCGCGGGGGACACAGATACGCAGTATTTT.